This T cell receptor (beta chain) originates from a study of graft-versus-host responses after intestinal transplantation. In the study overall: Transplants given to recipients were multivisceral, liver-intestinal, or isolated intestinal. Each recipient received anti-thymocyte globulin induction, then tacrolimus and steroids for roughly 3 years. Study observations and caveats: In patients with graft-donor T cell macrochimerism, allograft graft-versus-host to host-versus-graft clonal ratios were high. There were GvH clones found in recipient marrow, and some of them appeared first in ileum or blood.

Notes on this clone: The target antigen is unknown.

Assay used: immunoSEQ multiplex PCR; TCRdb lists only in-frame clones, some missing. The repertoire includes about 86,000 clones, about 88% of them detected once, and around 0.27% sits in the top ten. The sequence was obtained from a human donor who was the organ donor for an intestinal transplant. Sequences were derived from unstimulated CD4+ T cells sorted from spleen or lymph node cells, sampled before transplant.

DNA of the CDR3: TGTGCCAGCAGTGAATTTACGGAGGTAGAGCCCCAGCATTTT. It translates to CASSEFTEVEPQHF. The chain carries TRBV2 and TRBJ1-5; D is undetermined. This CDR3 is built from 14 residues. Trimming took 2 bases from V and 8 from J, leaving 13 bases between them. In germline, CDR1 is SNHLY, CDR2 FYNNEI.